This TCR beta chain originates from a study of long-term antiretroviral therapy in people with HIV. Findings and limits, study-wide: Against controls, HIV repertoires showed narrower ranges of CDR3 length.

With respect to this clone: Antigen specificity is unknown.

V was cut by 6 bases and J by 6 bases, with 12 bases left in between. Germline V gene sequence: CDR1 SGHRS, CDR2 YFSETQ. The CDR3 has 12 amino acids. An immunoSEQ assay, version v3.0, was performed at survey level. Per-sample targets for sequencing were roughly 40,000-55,000 T-cell genomes. Sequencing was performed with immunoSEQ multiplex PCR; in TCRdb, only in-frame clones are kept and a portion is missing. The table lists tens of thousands of clones, approximately 78% of them singletons. The TCR comes from a man in his fifties with HIV. Source: unsorted PBMCs, taken 2.9 years after starting antiretroviral therapy. The V call is TRBV5-1, the J call TRBJ1-1; a possible D gene is TRBD1 (5 bases). CDR3 nucleotide sequence: TGCGCCAGCAAGGGCGGGGACCCTGAAGCTTTCTTT. This codes for CASKGGDPEAFF.